Listed below are T cell receptor beta chains from one sample, sequenced in a study of resident and recirculating memory T cells in vitiligo. Clones were read by immunoSEQ multiplex PCR, and TCRdb kept only the in-frame ones, dropping some. Of 39,000 or so clones in the sample, roughly 91% are singletons; the top ten hold 4.5%. The sample comprised blood. These TCRs come from a male donor with vitiligo. The CDR3 runs from the conserved cysteine through the conserved F or W. Fields, in order: V gene, D gene, clone size, J gene, CDR3 DNA, CDR3 protein. A D gene is named only where the DNA matches it firmly. Rows give clone size only sometimes, using once, few, many, or a class for an expanded clone.

V: TRBV7-2; D: TRBD2; size: NA; J: TRBJ2-3; DNA: TGTGCCAGCAGCTTAGGGTCCTCTAGCGGGGGGGCAATGAATACGCAGTATTTT; CDR3: CASSLGSSSGGAMNTQYF
V: TRBV6-5; D: TRBD2; size: NA; J: TRBJ2-5; DNA: TGTGCCAGCACCTACCGGGGGGGCGGAGAGACCCAGTACTTC; CDR3: CASTYRGGGETQYF
V: TRBV2; D: NA; size: NA; J: TRBJ2-6; DNA: TGTGCCAGCGGACAGACCACTGGGGCCAACGTCCTGACTTTC; CDR3: CASGQTTGANVLTF
V: TRBV11-1; D: TRBD2; size: NA; J: TRBJ2-2; DNA: TGTGCCAGCAACCCATGGGGGGGAGAAGAAACCGGGGAGCTGTTTTTT; CDR3: CASNPWGGEETGELFF
V: TRBV18; D: NA; size: NA; J: TRBJ1-3; DNA: TGTGCCAGCTCACCAGAAGCCCGACTGGTATACACCATATATTTT; CDR3: CASSPEARLVYTIYF
V: TRBV7-2; D: TRBD2; size: NA; J: TRBJ2-5; DNA: TGTGCCAGCAGTTTATCCCTAGCGGATACACAAGAGACCCAGTACTTC; CDR3: CASSLSLADTQETQYF
V: TRBV5-4; D: NA; size: NA; J: TRBJ2-1; DNA: TGTGCCAGCAGCTTCGACAGTCAGCTTGATGAGCAGTTCTTC; CDR3: CASSFDSQLDEQFF
V: TRBV5-8; D: NA; size: NA; J: TRBJ2-5; DNA: TGTGCCAGCAGCTTGGTGGGGGGGCTCCAAGAGACCCAGTACTTC; CDR3: CASSLVGGLQETQYF
V: TRBV27; D: TRBD2; size: NA; J: TRBJ2-5; DNA: TGTGCCAGCAGGGGTGCGGGGGTCGAGACCCAGTACTTC; CDR3: CASRGAGVETQYF
V: TRBV5-1; D: TRBD2; size: NA; J: TRBJ2-2; DNA: TGCGCCAGCAGCCGAGCGGGGTTGAACACCGGGGAGCTGTTTTTT; CDR3: CASSRAGLNTGELFF
V: TRBV7-2; D: NA; size: NA; J: TRBJ1-1; DNA: TGTGCCAGCAGCTTAGGGTGGGGCCAGAACACTGAAGCTTTCTTT; CDR3: CASSLGWGQNTEAFF
V: TRBV6-1; D: NA; size: NA; J: TRBJ2-1; DNA: TGTGCCAGCAGTGAAATGTCGAGCTCCTACAATGAGCAGTTCTTC; CDR3: CASSEMSSSYNEQFF
V: TRBV6-1; D: NA; size: NA; J: TRBJ2-3; DNA: TGTGCCAGCAGTACAGATCTCATTGGCACAGATACGCAGTATTTT; CDR3: CASSTDLIGTDTQYF
V: TRBV4-3; D: TRBD1; size: NA; J: TRBJ2-3; DNA: TGCGCCAGCAGCCGTGGACAGGGGAGGACAGATACGCAGTATTTT; CDR3: CASSRGQGRTDTQYF
V: TRBV6-5; D: NA; size: NA; J: TRBJ2-3; DNA: TGTGCCAGCAGTTACTGGGGGGAAACGCAGTATTTT; CDR3: CASSYWGETQYF
V: TRBV6-5; D: TRBD1; size: NA; J: TRBJ2-2; DNA: TGTGCCAGCAGTTGGACAGGGGGAACCGGGGAGCTGTTTTTT; CDR3: CASSWTGGTGELFF
V: TRBV7-8; D: TRBD1; size: NA; J: TRBJ1-2; DNA: TGTGCCAGCAGCCACGGGACAGGGACTGGCTATGGCTACACCTTC; CDR3: CASSHGTGTGYGYTF
V: TRBV6-1; D: NA; size: NA; J: TRBJ2-1; DNA: TGTGCCAGCGGGCCAGGTTTGCATGAGCAGTTCTTC; CDR3: CASGPGLHEQFF
V: TRBV18; D: NA; size: NA; J: TRBJ2-5; DNA: TGTGCCAGCTCACCGCTCTCAGGGGAGGGGACCCAGTACTTC; CDR3: CASSPLSGEGTQYF
V: TRBV5-4; D: TRBD2; size: once; J: TRBJ2-1; DNA: TGTGCCAGCAGCCCCGGACTAGCGGGGGTAAATCAACCGTTCTTC; CDR3: CASSPGLAGVNQPFF
V: TRBV5-1; D: TRBD1; size: NA; J: TRBJ1-3; DNA: TGCGCCAGCAGCCCGTATGGACAGGGGCCCTCTGGAAACACCATATATTTT; CDR3: CASSPYGQGPSGNTIYF
V: TRBV27; D: TRBD1; size: NA; J: TRBJ2-7; DNA: TGTGCCAGCAGCTACGCCGGAGGGACAGGCTACGAGCAGTACTTC; CDR3: CASSYAGGTGYEQYF
V: TRBV25-1; D: NA; size: NA; J: TRBJ2-5; DNA: TGTGCCAGCAGTGAATTAGGGGGTGCTCGTACGGAGACCCAGTACTTC; CDR3: CASSELGGARTETQYF
V: TRBV7-7; D: TRBD2; size: NA; J: TRBJ2-5; DNA: TGTGCCAGCAGCCCAACGTGGCGGGGGGGCCTTTCGGAGACCCAGTACTTC; CDR3: CASSPTWRGGLSETQYF
V: TRBV30; D: NA; size: NA; J: TRBJ1-6; DNA: TGTGCCTGGAGGAGGTTGGATAATTCACCCCTCCACTTT; CDR3: CAWRRLDNSPLHF
V: TRBV7-2; D: TRBD1; size: NA; J: TRBJ2-7; DNA: TGTGCCAGCAGCGCGACCGGGACAGCCTCCTACGAGCAGTACTTC; CDR3: CASSATGTASYEQYF
V: TRBV9; D: TRBD2; size: NA; J: TRBJ2-3; DNA: TGTGCCAGCAGCGGTTACTTAGCGGGACCTAGCACAGATACGCAGTATTTT; CDR3: CASSGYLAGPSTDTQYF
V: TRBV29-1; D: NA; size: once; J: TRBJ1-4; DNA: TGCAGCGTTCGTTTTGGGGGGAGAATTAATGAAAAACTGTTTTTT; CDR3: CSVRFGGRINEKLFF
V: TRBV4-3; D: NA; size: once; J: TRBJ1-6; DNA: TGCGCCAGCAGCCGATCCAGCGGGGATAATTCACCCCTCCACTTT; CDR3: CASSRSSGDNSPLHF
V: TRBV18; D: NA; size: NA; J: TRBJ2-1; DNA: TGTGCCAGCTCACCTCAGGGGCCCTTCGTTGAATTGGACCATGAGCAGTTCTTC; CDR3: CASSPQGPFVELDHEQFF
V: TRBV6-6; D: TRBD1; size: NA; J: TRBJ1-6; DNA: TGTGCCAGCAGTACCACGGGACAGGGGAATTCACCCCTCCACTTT; CDR3: CASSTTGQGNSPLHF
V: TRBV30; D: TRBD1; size: NA; J: TRBJ1-1; DNA: TGTGCCTGGGGACAGGGGCTGAACACTGAAGCTTTCTTT; CDR3: CAWGQGLNTEAFF
V: TRBV7-2; D: TRBD1; size: NA; J: TRBJ1-2; DNA: TGTGCCAGCAGCTCCTCGAGGACAGGGAACTATGGCTACACCTTC; CDR3: CASSSSRTGNYGYTF
V: TRBV9; D: TRBD2; size: NA; J: TRBJ2-3; DNA: TGTGCCAGCAGCGTAGTTCCGGGGACTAGCGGGGGCCAAGGTGGAGATACGCAGTATTTT; CDR3: CASSVVPGTSGGQGGDTQYF
V: TRBV5-4; D: NA; size: NA; J: TRBJ1-1; DNA: TGTGCCAGCAGCAAGGGGGGGCAAGAGTACACTGAAGCTTTCTTT; CDR3: CASSKGGQEYTEAFF
V: TRBV5-1; D: NA; size: NA; J: TRBJ2-1; DNA: TGCGCCAGCAGCCGGATTTTGGGAGCCAATGAGCAGTTCTTC; CDR3: CASSRILGANEQFF